The rows below give T cell receptor beta chains drawn from one sample of a study of blood T cell repertoires in COVID-19. Method: immunoSEQ multiplex PCR; TCRdb's copy keeps in-frame clones and lacks some. The data contain under 250,000 clones, around nine tenths of them singletons. Sample: peripheral blood. All receptors come from a woman aged 55-70 years with acute or convalescent COVID-19. The CDR3 runs from the conserved cysteine through the conserved F or W.

V gene	J gene	CDR3 protein
TRBV30	TRBJ1-3	CAWSPDRAGNTIYF
TRBV7-9	TRBJ2-4	CASSSPSELAKNIQYF
TRBV28	TRBJ2-1	CASSRTPRDNEQFF
TRBV4-3	TRBJ2-1	CASSQVRTSGNNEQFF
TRBV7-9	TRBJ1-3	CASSRTGGTQSSGNTIYF
TRBV24-1	TRBJ2-1	CATSDGLAGGEQFF
TRBV5-8	TRBJ2-7	CASSFGQGIDEQYF
TRBV4-1	TRBJ1-6	CASSHWTGDGSPLHF
TRBV2	TRBJ2-7	CASSPERRQPYEQYF
TRBV19	TRBJ2-7	CASSGHSYEQYF
TRBV28	TRBJ2-3	CASSLMAGASTDTQYF
TRBV4-3	TRBJ2-3	CASSQDARLAGGVDTQYF
TRBV6-5	TRBJ2-7	CASSTRDRSYEQYF
TRBV6-2/TRBV6-3	TRBJ2-5	CASSYERDTQETQYF
TRBV9	TRBJ2-7	CASSVGGLGPSEQYF